This TCR beta chain originates from a study of T cell responses to AZD1222 COVID-19 vaccine. Study-wide results and caveats: Unmutated regions of variants are reportedly targeted by nearly half of spike-specific TCRs. Once two AZD1222 doses were given, Spike-specific TCR breadth and depth went up. Most donors were white British and more were female, and clonal diversity was possibly underestimated.

The CDR3 totals 12 residues. CDR1 LNHDA and CDR2 SQIVND come from the germline V gene (reference sequence). The V and J ends lost 8 bases and 5 bases respectively, with 10 bases between them. Of note for this clone: Its antigen is not known.

The data were produced by immunoSEQ multiplex PCR, yet TCRdb's version contains in-frame clones alone and is incomplete. The sample has 180,000 or so clones, approximately 90% seen once. The sample was peripheral blood, taken 28 days after the second dose of the MenACWY control vaccine. The gene calls are TRBV19 and TRBJ1-5; D unresolved. The receptor's source is an adult who received the MenACWY meningococcal vaccine as a control. CDR3 sequence: CASAAGHQPQHF. As DNA, the CDR3 is TGTGCCAGTGCGGCAGGACATCAGCCCCAGCATTTT.